This T cell receptor (beta chain) came from a study of metastatic and nonmetastatic thyroid tumors. Nobody among the patients had been given any treatment before thyroid surgery. Using MiXCR, TCRdb re-called clones from the PCR reads. The sample shows about 32,000 clones, roughly 21% of them seen only once. A few counts support this clone. No antigen is known for it. Germline-derived CDR1 and CDR2 are KGHDR and SFDVKD. This CDR3 region has 11 residues. Trimming pared 6 bases from V and 7 bases from J, leaving 8 bases between. Regarding the study as a whole: It was reported that TCR beta diversity was significantly higher in malignant thyroid tumors than benign nodules, in blood and tumor.

The source material was blood. The origin of this receptor is a female donor with papillary thyroid cancer or a benign thyroid nodule (not recorded which). Some clones in this sample may be carry-over from other donors' samples. The genes are TRBV24-1 and TRBJ1-1; no clear D. The CDR3 region is CATSSGGEAFF. The CDR3 nucleotides are TGTGCCACCAGTTCAGGCGGTGAAGCTTTCTTT.